This T cell receptor (beta chain) was identified during a study of cytomegalovirus exposure and HLA in healthy donors. With regard to this clone: Its antigen is unknown.

Regarding the study as a whole: Per published reports, the classifier diagnosed cytomegalovirus status with high specificity and sensitivity.

Use of 60 Vbeta and 13 Jbeta primers characterized the PCR. Data came from immunoSEQ multiplex PCR; TCRdb stores just in-frame clones and leaves some out. Among about 79,000 clones, less than 80% were seen once, and the ten largest hold more than 8.5%. Donors sampled were nominally healthy, though unrecorded immune exposures were likely. This CDR3 contains 14 residues. Germline CDR1 and CDR2: MNHNS and SASEGT. J was trimmed by 2 bases and V by 6 bases; bases with no gene match: 2. This chain links TRBV6-1 with TRBJ1-2; 11 positions agree with TRBD1. The sequenced material came from PBMCs. The TCR was taken from a man aged 40-50 years in good health and CMV-seropositive. CDR3 DNA: TGTGCCAGCAGGGACAGGGGGCGCAACTATGGCTACACCTTC. Translating it yields CASRDRGRNYGYTF.